The source of this T cell receptor beta chain is a study of cytomegalovirus exposure and HLA in healthy donors. Regarding the study as a whole: Analysis performed later showed TCR beta chains linked to HLA being more clonally expanded than equally common others. The listing of 150 or so TCR beta chains classed them as cytomegalovirus-associated. In a later analysis, DRB1 alleles had the most associated TCRs; HLA-C alleles the fewest.

The PCR used 60 Vbeta and 13 Jbeta primers. Clones were read by immunoSEQ multiplex PCR, and TCRdb kept only the in-frame ones, dropping some. The sample yields 85,000 to 100,000 clones, about 84% seen once. Comments on this clone: Its antigen is as yet unknown.

Healthy bone marrow donors formed the donor group. This TCR came from a girl aged 2-10 years in good health and CMV-seropositive. Sequencing was carried out using PBMCs.

CDR3 bases: TGCGCCAGTGCGGGTCAGGTGAACACTGAAGCTTTCTTT. Protein sequence: CASAGQVNTEAFF. The rearrangement links TRBV4-3 to TRBJ1-1; D is unclear. V shed 9 bases and J shed 0 bases, with 11 bases lying between them. Germline CDR1 and CDR2: LGHNA and YSLEER. The length of the CDR3 is 13 residues.